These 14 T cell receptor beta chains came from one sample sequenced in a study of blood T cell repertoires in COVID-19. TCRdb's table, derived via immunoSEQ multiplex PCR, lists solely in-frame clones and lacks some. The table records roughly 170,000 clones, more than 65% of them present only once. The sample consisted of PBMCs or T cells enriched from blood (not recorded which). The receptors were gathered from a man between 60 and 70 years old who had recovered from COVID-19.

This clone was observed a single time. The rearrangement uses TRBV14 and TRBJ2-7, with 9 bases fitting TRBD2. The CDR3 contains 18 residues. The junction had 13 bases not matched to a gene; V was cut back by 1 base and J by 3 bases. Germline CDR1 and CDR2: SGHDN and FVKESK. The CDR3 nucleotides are TGTGCCAGCAGCCAAGCCAGGGCCCTGGGAGCGGGAGGCTACGAGCAGTACTTC. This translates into CASSQARALGAGGYEQYF.

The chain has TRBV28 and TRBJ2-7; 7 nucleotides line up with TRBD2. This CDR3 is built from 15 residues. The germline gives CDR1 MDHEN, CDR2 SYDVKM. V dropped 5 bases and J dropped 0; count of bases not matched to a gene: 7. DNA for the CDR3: TGTGCCAGCAGTCCCGGGGGGACCCTCTCCTACGAGCAGTACTTC. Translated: CASSPGGTLSYEQYF.

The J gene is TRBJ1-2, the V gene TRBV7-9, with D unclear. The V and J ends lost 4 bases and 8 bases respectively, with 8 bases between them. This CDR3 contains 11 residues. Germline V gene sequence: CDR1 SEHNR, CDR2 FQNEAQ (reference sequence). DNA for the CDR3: TGTGCCAGCAGCTCCTCTATCGGCTACACCTTC. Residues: CASSSSIGYTF. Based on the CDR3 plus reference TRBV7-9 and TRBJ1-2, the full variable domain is DTGVSQNPRHKITKRGQNVTFRCDPISEHNRLYWYRQTLGQGPEFLTYFQNEAQLEKSRLLSDRFSAERPKGSFSTLEIQRTEQGDSAMYLCASSSSIGYTFGSGTRLTVV.

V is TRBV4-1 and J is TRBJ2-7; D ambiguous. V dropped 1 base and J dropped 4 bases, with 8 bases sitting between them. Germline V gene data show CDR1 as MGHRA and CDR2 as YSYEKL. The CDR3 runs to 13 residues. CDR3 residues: CASSQGQLYEQYF. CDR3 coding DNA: TGCGCCAGCAGCCAAGGCCAGTTGTACGAGCAGTACTTC.

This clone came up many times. The CDR3 nucleotides are TGCAGCGCGATGGACAGAGAAAAACTGTTTTTT. This sequence encodes CSAMDREKLFF. This chain links TRBV29-1 with TRBJ1-4; TRBD1 is a possible D gene (6 bases). The CDR3 loop spans 11 amino acids. Trimming cost V 7 bases and J 8 bases, with 11 bases left between them. CDR1 and CDR2 from the germline V gene are SQVTM and ANQGSEA. Complete variable domain (other parts from reference TRBV29-1 and TRBJ1-4): SAVISQKPSRDICQRGTSLTIQCQVDSQVTMMFWYRQQPGQSLTLIATANQGSEATYESGFVIDKFPISRPNLTFSTLTVSNMSPEDSSIYLCSAMDREKLFFGSGTQLSVL.

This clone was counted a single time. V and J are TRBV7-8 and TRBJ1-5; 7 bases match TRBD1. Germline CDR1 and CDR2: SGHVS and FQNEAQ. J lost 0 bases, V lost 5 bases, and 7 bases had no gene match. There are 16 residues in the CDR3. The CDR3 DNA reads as TGTGCCAGCAGCGCTCGACAGGGCCATAGCAATCAGCCCCAGCATTTT. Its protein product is CASSARQGHSNQPQHF.

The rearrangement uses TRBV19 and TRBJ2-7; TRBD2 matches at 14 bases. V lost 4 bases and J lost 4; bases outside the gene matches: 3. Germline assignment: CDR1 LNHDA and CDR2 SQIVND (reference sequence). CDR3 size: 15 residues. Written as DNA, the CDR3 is TGTGCCAGTAGTACCGGACTAGCGGGAGGTTACGAGCAGTACTTC. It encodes CASSTGLAGGYEQYF.

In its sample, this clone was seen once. This CDR3 reads CASSVRTDNEQFF. The CDR3 DNA reads TGTGCCAGCAGCGTAAGGACAGACAATGAGCAGTTCTTC. The gene calls are TRBV9 and TRBJ2-1; D possibly corresponds to TRBD1 (6 bases). Germline lookup yields CDR1 SGDLS and CDR2 YYNGEE. Between the trimmed V and J ends, which lost 1 base and 5 bases, there was a span of 7 bases. CDR3 length: 13 residues.

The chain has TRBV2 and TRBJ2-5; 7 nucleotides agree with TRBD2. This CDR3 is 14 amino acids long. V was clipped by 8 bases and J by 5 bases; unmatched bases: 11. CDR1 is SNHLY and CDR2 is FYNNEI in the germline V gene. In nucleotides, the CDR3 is TGTGCCAGCGCGACTAGCTTCGGATCGGAGACCCAGTACTTC. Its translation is CASATSFGSETQYF.

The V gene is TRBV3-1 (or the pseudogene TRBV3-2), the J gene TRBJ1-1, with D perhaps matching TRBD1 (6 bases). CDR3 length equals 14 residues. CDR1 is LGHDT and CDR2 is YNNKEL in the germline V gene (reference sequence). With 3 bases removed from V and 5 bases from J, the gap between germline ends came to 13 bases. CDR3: CASSQGARRTEAFF. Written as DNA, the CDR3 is TGTGCCAGCAGCCAGGGGGCGCGTCGGACTGAAGCTTTCTTT.

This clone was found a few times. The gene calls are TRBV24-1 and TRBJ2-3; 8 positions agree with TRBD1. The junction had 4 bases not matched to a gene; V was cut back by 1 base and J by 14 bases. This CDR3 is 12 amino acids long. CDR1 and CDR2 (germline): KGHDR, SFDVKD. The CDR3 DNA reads TGTGCCACCAGTGATTTACAGGGGGGACTGTATTTT. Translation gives CATSDLQGGLYF.

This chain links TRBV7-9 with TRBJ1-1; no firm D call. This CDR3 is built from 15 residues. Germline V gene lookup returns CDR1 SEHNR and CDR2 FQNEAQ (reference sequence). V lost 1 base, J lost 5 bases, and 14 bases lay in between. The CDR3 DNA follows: TGTGCCAGCAGCTTAGTGGCAGGACTCGAAACTGAAGCTTTCTTT. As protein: CASSLVAGLETEAFF.

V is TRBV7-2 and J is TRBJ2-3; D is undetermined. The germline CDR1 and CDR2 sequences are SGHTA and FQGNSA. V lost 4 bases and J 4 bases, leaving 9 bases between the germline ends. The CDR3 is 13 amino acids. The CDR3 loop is CASSWVDSDTQYF. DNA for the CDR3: TGTGCCAGCAGCTGGGTAGACTCAGATACGCAGTATTTT.

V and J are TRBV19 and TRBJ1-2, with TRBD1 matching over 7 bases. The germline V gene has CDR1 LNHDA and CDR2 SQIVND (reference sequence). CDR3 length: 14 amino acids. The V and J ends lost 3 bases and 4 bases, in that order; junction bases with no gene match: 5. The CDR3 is CASSIGTASYGYTF. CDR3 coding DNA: TGTGCCAGTAGTATTGGGACAGCGAGCTATGGCTACACCTTC.